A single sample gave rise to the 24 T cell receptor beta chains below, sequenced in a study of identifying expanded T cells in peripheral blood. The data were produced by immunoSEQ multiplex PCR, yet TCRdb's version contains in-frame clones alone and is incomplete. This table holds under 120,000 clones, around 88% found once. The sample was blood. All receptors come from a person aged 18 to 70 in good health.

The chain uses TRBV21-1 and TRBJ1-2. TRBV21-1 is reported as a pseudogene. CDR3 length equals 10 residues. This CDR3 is CASSKGDYTF. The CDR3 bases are TGTGCCAGCAGCAAGGGGGACTACACCTTC.

This CDR3 is CASSPYPSNYGYTF. The CDR3 region has the DNA TGTGCCAGCAGCCCGTACCCAAGCAACTATGGCTACACCTTC. The V call is TRBV11-2, the J call TRBJ1-2; no definite D call. The CDR3 has 14 amino acids. From germline, CDR1 is SGHAT and CDR2 FQNNGV. V was clipped by 5 bases and J by 2 bases, with 12 bases between them.

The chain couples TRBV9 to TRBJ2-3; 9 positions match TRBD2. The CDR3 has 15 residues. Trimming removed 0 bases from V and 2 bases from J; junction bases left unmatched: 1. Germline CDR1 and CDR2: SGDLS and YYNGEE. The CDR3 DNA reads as TGTGCCAGCAGCGTAGGACTAGCGGTCACAGATACGCAGTATTTT. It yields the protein CASSVGLAVTDTQYF.

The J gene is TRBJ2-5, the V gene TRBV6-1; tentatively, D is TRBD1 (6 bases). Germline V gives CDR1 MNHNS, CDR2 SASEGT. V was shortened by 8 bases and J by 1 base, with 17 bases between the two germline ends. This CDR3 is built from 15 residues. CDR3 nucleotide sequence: TGTGCCAGCTGGAAAATACAGGGTTTCCAAGAGACCCAGTACTTC. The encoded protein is CASWKIQGFQETQYF.

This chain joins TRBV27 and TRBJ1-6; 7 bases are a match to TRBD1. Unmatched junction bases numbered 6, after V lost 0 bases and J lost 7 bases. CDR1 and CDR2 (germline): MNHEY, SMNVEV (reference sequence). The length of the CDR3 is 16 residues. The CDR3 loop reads CASSLSSGQANSPLHF. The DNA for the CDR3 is TGTGCCAGCAGTTTATCCTCTGGACAGGCGAATTCACCCCTCCACTTT.

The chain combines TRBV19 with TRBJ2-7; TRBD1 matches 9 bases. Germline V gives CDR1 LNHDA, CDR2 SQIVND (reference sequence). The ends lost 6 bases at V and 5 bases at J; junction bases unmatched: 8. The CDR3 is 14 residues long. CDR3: CASSVLDRGNEQYF. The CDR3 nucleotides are TGTGCCAGTAGCGTGCTGGACAGGGGAAACGAGCAGTACTTC.

This CDR3 reads CASSRDSNYGYTF. DNA for the CDR3: TGTGCCAGCAGCCGCGACTCTAACTATGGCTACACCTTC. The J gene is TRBJ1-2, the V gene TRBV5-4; no clear D gene. Germline V gives CDR1 SGHNT, CDR2 YYREEE (reference sequence). This CDR3 has 13 residues. V dropped 4 bases and J dropped 0 bases, with 7 bases sitting between them.

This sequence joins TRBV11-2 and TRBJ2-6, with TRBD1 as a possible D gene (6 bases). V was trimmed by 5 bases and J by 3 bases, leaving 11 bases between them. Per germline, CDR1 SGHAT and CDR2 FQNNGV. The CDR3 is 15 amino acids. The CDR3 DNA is TGTGCCAGCAGCCGACCAGGGGATGGGGCCAACGTCCTGACTTTC. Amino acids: CASSRPGDGANVLTF.

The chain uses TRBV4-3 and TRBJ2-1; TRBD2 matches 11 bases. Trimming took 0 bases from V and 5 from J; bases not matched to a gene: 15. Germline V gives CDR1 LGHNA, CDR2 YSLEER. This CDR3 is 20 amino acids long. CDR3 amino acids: CASSQDPSGLAAASDNEQFF. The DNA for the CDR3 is TGCGCCAGCAGCCAAGATCCCTCGGGACTAGCGGCCGCCTCGGACAATGAGCAGTTCTTC.

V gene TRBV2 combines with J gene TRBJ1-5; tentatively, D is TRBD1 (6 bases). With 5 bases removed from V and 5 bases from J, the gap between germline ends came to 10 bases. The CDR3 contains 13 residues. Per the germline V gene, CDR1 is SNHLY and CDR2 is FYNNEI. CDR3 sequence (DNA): TGTGCCAGCAGTCAGGACAGAGATCAGCCCCAGCATTTT. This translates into CASSQDRDQPQHF.

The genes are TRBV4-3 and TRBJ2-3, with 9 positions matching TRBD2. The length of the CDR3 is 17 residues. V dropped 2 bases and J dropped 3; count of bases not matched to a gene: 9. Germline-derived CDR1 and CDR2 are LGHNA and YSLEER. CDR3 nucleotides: TGCGCCAGCAGCCAACGTGTACCGGGACTAGCAACAGATACGCAGTATTTT. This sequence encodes CASSQRVPGLATDTQYF.

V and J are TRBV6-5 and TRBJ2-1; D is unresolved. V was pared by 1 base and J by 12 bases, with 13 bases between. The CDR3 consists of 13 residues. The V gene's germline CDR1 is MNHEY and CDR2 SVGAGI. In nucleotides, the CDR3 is TGTGCCAGCAGTTACTTCAGCGCGCGAGGGCAGTTCTTC. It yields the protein CASSYFSARGQFF.

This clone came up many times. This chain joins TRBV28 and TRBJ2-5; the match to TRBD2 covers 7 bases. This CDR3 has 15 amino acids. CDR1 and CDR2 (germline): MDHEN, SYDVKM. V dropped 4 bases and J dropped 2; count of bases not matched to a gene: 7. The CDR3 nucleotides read TGTGCCAGCAGTTCTCCAAGCGGGGCACAAGAGACCCAGTACTTC. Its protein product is CASSSPSGAQETQYF.

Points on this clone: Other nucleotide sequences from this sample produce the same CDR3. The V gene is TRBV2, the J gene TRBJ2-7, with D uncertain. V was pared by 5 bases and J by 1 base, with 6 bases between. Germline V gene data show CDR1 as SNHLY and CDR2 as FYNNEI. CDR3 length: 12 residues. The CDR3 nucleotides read TGTGCCAGCAGTTTTGGATCCTACGAGCAGTACTTC. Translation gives CASSFGSYEQYF.

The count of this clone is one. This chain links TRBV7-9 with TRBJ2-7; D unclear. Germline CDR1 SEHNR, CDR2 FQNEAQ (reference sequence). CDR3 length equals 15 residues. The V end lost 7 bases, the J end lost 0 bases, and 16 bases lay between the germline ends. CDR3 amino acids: CASTPRAADSYEQYF. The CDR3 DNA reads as TGTGCCAGCACCCCTCGGGCCGCTGACTCCTACGAGCAGTACTTC.

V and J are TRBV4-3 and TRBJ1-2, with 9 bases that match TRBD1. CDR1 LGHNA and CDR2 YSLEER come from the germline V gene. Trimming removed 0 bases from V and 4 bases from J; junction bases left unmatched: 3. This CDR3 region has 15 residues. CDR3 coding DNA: TGCGCCAGCAGCCAAGATGGGACAGGGCCCTATGGCTACACCTTC. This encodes CASSQDGTGPYGYTF.

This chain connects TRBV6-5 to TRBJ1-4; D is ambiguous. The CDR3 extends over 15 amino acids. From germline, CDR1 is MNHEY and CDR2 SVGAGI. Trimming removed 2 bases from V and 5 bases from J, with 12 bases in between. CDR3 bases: TGTGCCAGCAGTTACGGCACACCCGGAAATGAAAAACTGTTTTTT. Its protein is CASSYGTPGNEKLFF.

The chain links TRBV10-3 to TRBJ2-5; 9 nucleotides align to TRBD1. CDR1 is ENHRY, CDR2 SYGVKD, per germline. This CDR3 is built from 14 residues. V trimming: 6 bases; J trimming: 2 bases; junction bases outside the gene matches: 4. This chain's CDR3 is CAIRGQGDQETQYF. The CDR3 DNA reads TGTGCCATCAGGGGACAGGGCGATCAAGAGACCCAGTACTTC.

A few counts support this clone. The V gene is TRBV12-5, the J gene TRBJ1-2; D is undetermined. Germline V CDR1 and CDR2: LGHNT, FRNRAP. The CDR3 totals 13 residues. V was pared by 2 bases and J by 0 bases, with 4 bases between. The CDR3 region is CASGLQTNYGYTF. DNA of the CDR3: TGTGCTAGTGGTTTGCAGACTAACTATGGCTACACCTTC.

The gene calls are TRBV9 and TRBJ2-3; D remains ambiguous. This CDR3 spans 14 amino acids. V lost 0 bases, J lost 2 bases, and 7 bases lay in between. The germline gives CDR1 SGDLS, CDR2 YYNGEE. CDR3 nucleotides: TGTGCCAGCAGCGTAGCCGTAAACACAGATACGCAGTATTTT. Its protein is CASSVAVNTDTQYF.

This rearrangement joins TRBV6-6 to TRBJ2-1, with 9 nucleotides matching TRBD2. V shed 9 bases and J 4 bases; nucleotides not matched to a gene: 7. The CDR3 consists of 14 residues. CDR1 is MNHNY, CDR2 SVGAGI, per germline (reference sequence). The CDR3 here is CASGGGAFYNEQFF. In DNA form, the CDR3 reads TGTGCCAGTGGCGGGGGGGCGTTTTACAATGAGCAGTTCTTC.

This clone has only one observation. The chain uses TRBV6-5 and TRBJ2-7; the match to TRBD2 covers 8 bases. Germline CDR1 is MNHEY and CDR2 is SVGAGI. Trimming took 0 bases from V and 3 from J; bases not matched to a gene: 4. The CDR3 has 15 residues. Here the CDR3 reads CASSYSLGTSYEQYF. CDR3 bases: TGTGCCAGCAGTTACTCTCTAGGGACTAGCTACGAGCAGTACTTC.

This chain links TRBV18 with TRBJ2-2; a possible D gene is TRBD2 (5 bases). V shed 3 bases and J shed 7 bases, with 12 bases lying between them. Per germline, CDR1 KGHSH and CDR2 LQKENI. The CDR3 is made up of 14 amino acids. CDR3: CASSPVLGIGELFF. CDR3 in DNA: TGTGCCAGCTCACCGGTACTAGGCATCGGGGAGCTGTTTTTT.

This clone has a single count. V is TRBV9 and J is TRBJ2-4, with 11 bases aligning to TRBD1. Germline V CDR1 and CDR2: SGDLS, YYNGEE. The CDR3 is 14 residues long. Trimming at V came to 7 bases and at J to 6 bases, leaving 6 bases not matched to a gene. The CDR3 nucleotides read TGTGCCAGCGGATCCGGGACAGGGGGAAACATTCAGTACTTC. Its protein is CASGSGTGGNIQYF.